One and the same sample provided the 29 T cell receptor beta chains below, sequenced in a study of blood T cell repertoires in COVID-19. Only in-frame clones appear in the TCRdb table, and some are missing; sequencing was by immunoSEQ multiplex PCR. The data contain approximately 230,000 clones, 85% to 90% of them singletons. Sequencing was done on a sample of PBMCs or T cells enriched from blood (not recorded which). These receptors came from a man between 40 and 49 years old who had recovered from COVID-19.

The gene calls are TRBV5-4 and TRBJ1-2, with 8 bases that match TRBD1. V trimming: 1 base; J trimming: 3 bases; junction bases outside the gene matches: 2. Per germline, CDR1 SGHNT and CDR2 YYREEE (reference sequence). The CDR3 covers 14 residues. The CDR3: CASSLTGGYYGYTF. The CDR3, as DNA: TGTGCCAGCAGCTTGACAGGGGGGTACTATGGCTACACCTTC. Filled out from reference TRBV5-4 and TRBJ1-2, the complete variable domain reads ETGVTQSPTHLIKTRGQQVTLRCSSQSGHNTVSWYQQALGQGPQFIFQYYREEENGRGNFPPRFSGLQFPNYSSELNVNALELDDSALYLCASSLTGGYYGYTFGSGTRLTVV.

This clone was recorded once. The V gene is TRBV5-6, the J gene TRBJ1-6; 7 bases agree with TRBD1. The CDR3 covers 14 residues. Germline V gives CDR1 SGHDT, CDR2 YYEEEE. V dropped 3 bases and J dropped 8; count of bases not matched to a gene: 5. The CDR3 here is CASSSGQVYSPLHF. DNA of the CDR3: TGTGCCAGCAGCTCCGGACAGGTATATTCACCCCTCCACTTT.

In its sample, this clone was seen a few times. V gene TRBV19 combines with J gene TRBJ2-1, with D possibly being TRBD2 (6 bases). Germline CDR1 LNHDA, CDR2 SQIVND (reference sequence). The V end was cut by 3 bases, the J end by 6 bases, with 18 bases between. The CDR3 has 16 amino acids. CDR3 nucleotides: TGTGCCAGTAGTATTAGCGCCGGAGGGCCTCCCAATGAGCAGTTCTTC. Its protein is CASSISAGGPPNEQFF.

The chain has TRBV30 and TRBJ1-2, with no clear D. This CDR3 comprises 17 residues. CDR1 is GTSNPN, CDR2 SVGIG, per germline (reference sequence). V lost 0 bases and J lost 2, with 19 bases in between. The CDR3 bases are TGTGCCTGGAGTGTAACCCCTTATGGGCAGAGAAACTATGGCTACACCTTC. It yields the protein CAWSVTPYGQRNYGYTF.

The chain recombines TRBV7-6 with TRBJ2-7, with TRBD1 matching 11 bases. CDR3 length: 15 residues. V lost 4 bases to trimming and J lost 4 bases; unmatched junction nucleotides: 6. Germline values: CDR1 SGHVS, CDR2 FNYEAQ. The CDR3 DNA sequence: TGTGCCAGCAGCTCCAGGACAGGGGGCAATTACGAGCAGTACTTC. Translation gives CASSSRTGGNYEQYF.

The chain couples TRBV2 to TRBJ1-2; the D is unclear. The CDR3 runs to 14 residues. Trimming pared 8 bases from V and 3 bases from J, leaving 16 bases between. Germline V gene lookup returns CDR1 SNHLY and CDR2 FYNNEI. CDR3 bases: TGTGCCAGCTATGGGCGGGCTCCGGACTATGGCTACACCTTC. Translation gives CASYGRAPDYGYTF.

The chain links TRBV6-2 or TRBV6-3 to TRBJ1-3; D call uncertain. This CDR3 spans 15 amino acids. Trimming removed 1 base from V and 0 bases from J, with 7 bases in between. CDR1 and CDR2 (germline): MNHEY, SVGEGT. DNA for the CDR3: TGTGCCAGCAGTTACTACGAGAGCTCTGGAAACACCATATATTTT. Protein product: CASSYYESSGNTIYF.

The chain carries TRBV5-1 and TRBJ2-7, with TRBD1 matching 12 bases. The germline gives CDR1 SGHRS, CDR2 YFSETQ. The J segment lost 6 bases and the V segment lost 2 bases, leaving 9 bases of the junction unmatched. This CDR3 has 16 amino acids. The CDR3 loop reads CASSLNPGQGAGEQYF. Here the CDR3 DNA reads TGCGCCAGCAGCTTAAACCCGGGACAGGGGGCCGGCGAGCAGTACTTC.

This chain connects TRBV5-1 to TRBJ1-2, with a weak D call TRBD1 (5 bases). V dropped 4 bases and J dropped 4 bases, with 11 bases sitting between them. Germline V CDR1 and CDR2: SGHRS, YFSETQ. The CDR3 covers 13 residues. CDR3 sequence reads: CASSPTDRYGYTF. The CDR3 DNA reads TGCGCCAGCAGCCCGACAGACCGCTATGGCTACACCTTC.

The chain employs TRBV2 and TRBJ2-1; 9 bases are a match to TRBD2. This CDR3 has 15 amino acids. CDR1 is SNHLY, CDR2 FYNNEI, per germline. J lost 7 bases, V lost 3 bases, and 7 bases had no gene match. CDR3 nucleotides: TGTGCCAGCAGTGAGGGGACTAGCCGGGGGAATGAGCAGTTCTTC. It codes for CASSEGTSRGNEQFF.

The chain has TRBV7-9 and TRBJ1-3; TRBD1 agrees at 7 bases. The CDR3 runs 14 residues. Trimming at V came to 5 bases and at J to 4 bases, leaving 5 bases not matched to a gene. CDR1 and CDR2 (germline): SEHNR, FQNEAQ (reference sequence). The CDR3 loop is CASSRQGTGNTIYF. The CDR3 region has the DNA TGTGCCAGCAGCCGACAGGGAACGGGAAACACCATATATTTT.

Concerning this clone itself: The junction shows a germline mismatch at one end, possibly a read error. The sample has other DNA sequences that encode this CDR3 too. CDR3 amino acids: CASSLGQGRSPLHF. The CDR3 DNA follows: TGCGCCAGTAGCTTGGGGCAGGGGCGGTCACCCCTCCACTTT. This chain joins TRBV5-1 and TRBJ1-6; the D gene is possibly TRBD1 (6 bases). The CDR3 has 14 residues. The V gene's germline CDR1 is SGHRS and CDR2 YFSETQ.

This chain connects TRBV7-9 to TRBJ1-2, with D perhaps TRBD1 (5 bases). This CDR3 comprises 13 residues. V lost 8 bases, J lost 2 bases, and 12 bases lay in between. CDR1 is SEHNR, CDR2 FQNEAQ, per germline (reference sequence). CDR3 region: CASGGVRNYGYTF. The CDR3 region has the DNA TGTGCCAGCGGAGGGGTTAGAAACTATGGCTACACCTTC.

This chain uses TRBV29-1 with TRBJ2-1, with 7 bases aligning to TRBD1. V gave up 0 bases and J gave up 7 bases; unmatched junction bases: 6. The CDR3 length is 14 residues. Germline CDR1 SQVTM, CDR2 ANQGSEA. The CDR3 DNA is TGCAGCGTTGAAGACAGGGGGTATACAAATGAGCAGTTCTTC. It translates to CSVEDRGYTNEQFF.

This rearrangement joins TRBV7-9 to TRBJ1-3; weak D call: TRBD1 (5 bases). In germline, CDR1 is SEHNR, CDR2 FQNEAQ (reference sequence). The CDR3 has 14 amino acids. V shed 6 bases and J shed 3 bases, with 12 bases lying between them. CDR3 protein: CASRDQGFGNTIYF. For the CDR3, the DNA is TGTGCCAGCAGGGATCAGGGCTTTGGAAACACCATATATTTT. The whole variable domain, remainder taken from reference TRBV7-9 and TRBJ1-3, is DTGVSQNPRHKITKRGQNVTFRCDPISEHNRLYWYRQTLGQGPEFLTYFQNEAQLEKSRLLSDRFSAERPKGSFSTLEIQRTEQGDSAMYLCASRDQGFGNTIYFGEGSWLTVV.

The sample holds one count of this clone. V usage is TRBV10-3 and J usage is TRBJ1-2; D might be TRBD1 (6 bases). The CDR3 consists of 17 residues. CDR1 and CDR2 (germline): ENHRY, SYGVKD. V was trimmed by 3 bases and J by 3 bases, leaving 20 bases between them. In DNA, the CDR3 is TGTGCCATCAGTGAAGCCGACGTGGGGGCCGTTGACTATGGCTACACCTTC. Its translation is CAISEADVGAVDYGYTF.

The CDR3 DNA sequence: TGTGCCAGCAGAAATCCAGGGTTTGGCCAGCCCCAGCATTTT. Protein product: CASRNPGFGQPQHF. The rearrangement links TRBV6-5 to TRBJ1-5; tentative D call: TRBD1 (5 bases). The CDR3 contains 14 residues. CDR1 and CDR2 from the germline V gene are MNHEY and SVGAGI. Trimming left V 6 bases short and J 7 bases short, with 16 bases between.

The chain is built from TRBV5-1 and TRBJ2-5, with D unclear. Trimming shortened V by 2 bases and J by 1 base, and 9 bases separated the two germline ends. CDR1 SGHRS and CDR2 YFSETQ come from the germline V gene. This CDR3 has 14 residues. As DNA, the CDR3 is TGCGCCAGCAGCTTCCCAGGTGGCCAAGAGACCCAGTACTTC. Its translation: CASSFPGGQETQYF.

The CDR3 sequence: CASTTERRRNYGYTF. CDR3 DNA: TGTGCCAGCACCACGGAGAGGCGGAGGAACTATGGCTACACCTTC. J is TRBJ1-2 and V is TRBV28; no firm D call. The CDR3 runs to 15 residues. V shed 7 bases and J shed 2 bases, with 17 bases lying between them. The germline CDR1 and CDR2 sequences are MDHEN and SYDVKM.

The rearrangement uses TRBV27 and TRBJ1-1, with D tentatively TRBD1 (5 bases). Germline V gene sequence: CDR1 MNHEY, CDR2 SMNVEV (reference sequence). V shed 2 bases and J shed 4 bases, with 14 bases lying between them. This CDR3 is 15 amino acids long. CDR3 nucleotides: TGTGCCAGCAGTTTAATGGGGCCAGGGTCCACTGAAGCTTTCTTT. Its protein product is CASSLMGPGSTEAFF.

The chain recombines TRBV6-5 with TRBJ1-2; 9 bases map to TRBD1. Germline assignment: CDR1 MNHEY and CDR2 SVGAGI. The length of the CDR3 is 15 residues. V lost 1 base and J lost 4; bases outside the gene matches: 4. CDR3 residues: CASSYWTGAGYGYTF. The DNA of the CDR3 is TGTGCCAGCAGTTACTGGACAGGGGCGGGCTATGGCTACACCTTC.

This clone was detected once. In DNA form, the CDR3 reads TGTGCCATCAGTGAGTCGAAGGGGAAGGACGGCAATCAGCCCCAGCATTTT. It encodes CAISESKGKDGNQPQHF. V gene TRBV10-3 combines with J gene TRBJ1-5; TRBD1 might be the D (5 bases). The CDR3 covers 17 residues. Germline CDR1 ENHRY, CDR2 SYGVKD. V lost 0 bases and J lost 2, with 14 bases in between.

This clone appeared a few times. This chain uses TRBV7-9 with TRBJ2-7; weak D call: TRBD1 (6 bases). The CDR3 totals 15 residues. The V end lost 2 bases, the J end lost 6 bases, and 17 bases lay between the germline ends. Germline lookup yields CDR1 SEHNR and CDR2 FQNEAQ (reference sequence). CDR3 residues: CASSLPSSGVVEQYF. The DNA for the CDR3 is TGTGCCAGCAGCTTACCTTCTTCAGGGGTCGTCGAGCAGTACTTC.

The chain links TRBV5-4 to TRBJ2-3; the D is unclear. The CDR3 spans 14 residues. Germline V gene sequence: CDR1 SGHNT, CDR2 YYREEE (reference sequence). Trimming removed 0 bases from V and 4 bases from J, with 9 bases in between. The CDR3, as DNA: TGTGCCAGCAGCTTGGGGCAAGTCTCAGATACGCAGTATTTT. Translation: CASSLGQVSDTQYF.

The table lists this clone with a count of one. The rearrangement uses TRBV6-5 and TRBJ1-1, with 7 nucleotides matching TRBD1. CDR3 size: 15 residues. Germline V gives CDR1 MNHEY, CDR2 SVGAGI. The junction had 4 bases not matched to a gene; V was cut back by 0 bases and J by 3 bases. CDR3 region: CASSYSRGLHTEAFF. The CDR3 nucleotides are TGTGCCAGCAGTTACTCAAGGGGGCTGCACACTGAAGCTTTCTTT.

The chain's CDR3 is CASSPRAGLNTEAFF. CDR3 bases: TGTGCCAGCAGCCCAAGGGCGGGACTGAACACTGAAGCTTTCTTT. V and J are TRBV14 and TRBJ1-1; tentative D call: TRBD1 (5 bases). V dropped 4 bases and J dropped 0 bases, with 12 bases sitting between them. From germline, CDR1 is SGHDN and CDR2 FVKESK. CDR3 length: 15 amino acids.

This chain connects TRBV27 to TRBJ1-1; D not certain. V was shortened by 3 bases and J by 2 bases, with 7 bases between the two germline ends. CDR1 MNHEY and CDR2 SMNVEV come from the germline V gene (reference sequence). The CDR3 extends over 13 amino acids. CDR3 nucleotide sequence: TGTGCCAGCAGTTTTGCGGCAAACACTGAAGCTTTCTTT. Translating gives CASSFAANTEAFF.

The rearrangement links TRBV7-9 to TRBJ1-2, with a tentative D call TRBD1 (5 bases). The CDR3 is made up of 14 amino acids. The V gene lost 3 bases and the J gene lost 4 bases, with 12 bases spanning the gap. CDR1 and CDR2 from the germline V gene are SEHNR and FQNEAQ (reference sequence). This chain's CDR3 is CASSLADSLYGYTF. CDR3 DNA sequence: TGTGCCAGCAGCTTGGCCGACAGTCTCTATGGCTACACCTTC.

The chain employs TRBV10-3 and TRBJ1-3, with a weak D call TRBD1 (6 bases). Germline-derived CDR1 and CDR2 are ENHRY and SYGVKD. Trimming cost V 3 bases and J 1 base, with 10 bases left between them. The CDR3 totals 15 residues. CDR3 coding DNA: TGTGCCATCAGTGATGGGACAAATTCTGGAAACACCATATATTTT. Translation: CAISDGTNSGNTIYF.